The rows below give T cell receptor beta chains drawn from one sample of a study of cytomegalovirus exposure and HLA in healthy donors. The method was immunoSEQ multiplex PCR; TCRdb's version includes in-frame clones alone and lacks a portion of them. This table holds some 150,000 clones, more than 70% found once. Specimen: PBMCs. The receptors were gathered from a male donor in good health and CMV-seronegative. CDR3s include the opening cysteine and the closing phenylalanine or tryptophan. The D gene is left open where the match is weak. Only some rows state a clone size, as once, few, many or a class for expanded clones.

>TRBV2|TRBD2|TRBJ2-3|-
CASQVRGNTDTQYF
TGTGCCAGCCAGGTGCGGGGGAACACAGATACGCAGTATTTT
>TRBV7-2|TRBD2|TRBJ2-2|-
CASSFLPGLNTGELFF
TGTGCCAGCAGCTTCTTACCGGGACTAAACACCGGGGAGCTGTTTTTT
>TRBV11-2|-|TRBJ2-3|-
CASSLQGGFTDTQYF
TGTGCCAGCAGCTTACAGGGGGGATTCACAGATACGCAGTATTTT
>TRBV4-3|-|TRBJ2-3|many
CASSPTRHTRTAVEYF
TGCGCCAGCAGCCCAACGCGTCATACTAGAACCGCCGTGGAGTATTTT
>TRBV6-5|TRBD1|TRBJ2-2|-
CASSNTGAPGELFF
TGTGCCAGCAGCAACACAGGGGCTCCTGGGGAGCTGTTTTTT
>TRBV6-5|-|TRBJ2-3|few
CASSYSARVTDTQYF
TGTGCCAGCAGTTACTCGGCCAGGGTCACAGATACGCAGTATTTT
>TRBV29-1|TRBD1|TRBJ2-7|once
CSVEDGTGPFYEQYF
TGCAGCGTTGAAGACGGGACAGGCCCTTTCTACGAGCAGTACTTC
>TRBV10-2|-|TRBJ1-5|-
CASSERGEDQPQHF
TGCGCCAGCAGTGAAAGAGGGGAGGATCAGCCCCAGCATTTT
>TRBV18|-|TRBJ1-4|-
CASSRGRSANEKLFF
TGTGCCAGCTCCCGCGGGAGGTCGGCTAATGAAAAACTGTTTTTT
>TRBV30|-|TRBJ2-5|few
CAFHHLDRETQYF
TGTGCCTTCCACCACCTAGATCGAGAGACCCAGTACTTC
>TRBV9|-|TRBJ2-7|-
CASSALGSVGGEQYF
TGTGCCAGCAGCGCCCTAGGATCCGTGGGTGGCGAGCAGTACTTC
>TRBV7-9|TRBD1|TRBJ2-5|-
CASSPGQYQETQYF
TGTGCCAGCAGCCCGGGACAGTACCAAGAGACCCAGTACTTC
>TRBV14|-|TRBJ2-7|-
CASSPPRAGQPPSSYEQYF
TGTGCCAGCAGCCCACCCAGGGCAGGACAGCCACCGAGCTCCTACGAGCAGTACTTC
>TRBV27|-|TRBJ1-2|-
CASTGGSKGGYTF
TGTGCCAGCACCGGCGGGAGTAAAGGTGGCTACACCTTC
>TRBV11-2|-|TRBJ1-4|once
CASSTGQTHLATNEKLFF
TGTGCCAGCAGCACCGGACAGACCCACCTTGCAACTAATGAAAAACTGTTTTTT
>TRBV5-4|TRBD1|TRBJ2-4|-
CASSLGRGSTSGNIQYF
TGTGCCAGCAGCTTGGGCAGGGGGTCCACCTCCGGGAACATTCAGTACTTC
>TRBV6-5|-|TRBJ1-1|few
CASSYTAAGGTEAFF
TGTGCCAGCAGTTACACAGCCGCCGGGGGCACTGAAGCTTTCTTT
>TRBV6-4|-|TRBJ1-2|few
CASSDGPNLGYTF
TGTGCCAGCAGTGACGGTCCTAACCTTGGCTACACCTTC
>TRBV27|TRBD2|TRBJ2-3|-
CASKLAGDTDTQYF
TGTGCCAGCAAGCTAGCGGGGGACACAGATACGCAGTATTTT
>TRBV5-1|TRBD1|TRBJ1-1|-
CASSPTGVSTEAFF
TGCGCCAGCAGCCCGACAGGGGTGAGCACTGAAGCTTTCTTT
>TRBV5-4|-|TRBJ2-1|-
CASSLDGGNNEQFF
TGTGCCAGCAGCTTGGATGGGGGGAACAATGAGCAGTTCTTC
>TRBV14|-|TRBJ2-4|-
CASSQVAGSPAKNIQYF
TGTGCCAGCAGCCAAGTCGCGGGGTCCCCAGCCAAAAACATTCAGTACTTC
>TRBV5-1|TRBD2|TRBJ2-3|-
CASSSDAGGTDTQYF
TGCGCCAGCAGCTCAGATGCGGGGGGCACAGATACGCAGTATTTT
>TRBV6-5|-|TRBJ2-2|-
CASAGTWNTGELFF
TGTGCCAGCGCTGGGACATGGAACACCGGGGAGCTGTTTTTT
>TRBV7-9|TRBD1|TRBJ1-1|few
CASSGDRATEAFF
TGTGCCAGCAGCGGCGACAGGGCAACTGAAGCTTTCTTT
>TRBV7-2|-|TRBJ2-7|-
CASSLPGTYEQYF
TGTGCCAGCAGCTTACCCGGGACCTACGAGCAGTACTTC